These 12 T cell receptor beta chains share one sample of origin, sequenced in a study of regulatory T cells in long-lasting Graves disease. Documented time point: persistent/refractory GD, antithyroid drugs over 5 years with positive TRAb. Extracted RNA from PBMCs served as the source of the TCR library. Arm-PCR of CDR3 regions and iRepertoire HTBI primers were used to build TCR beta libraries. TCRdb independently ran MiXCR on the multiplex PCR reads; one entry per CDR3 protein. The repertoire holds roughly 700,000 distinct CDR3 sequences, around 32% seen once, with about 42% in the top ten. Sequencing was performed on peripheral blood mononuclear cells (PBMCs), taken when the disease was refractory, from a patient treated with antithyroid drugs. All receptors derive from a female donor with Graves disease.

The chain recombines TRBV19 with TRBJ1-2, with 10 bases matching TRBD1. The trim removed 6 bases at V and 4 bases at J, leaving 11 bases unmatched. CDR1 is LNHDA, CDR2 SQIVND, per germline (reference sequence). The CDR3 has 16 residues. Here the CDR3 DNA reads TGTGCCAGTAGCCCGGGACAGGGGATAACCAGCTATGGCTACACCTTC. This translates into CASSPGQGITSYGYTF.

This clonotype was observed at least ten times. The chain recombines TRBV2 with TRBJ1-5; D not resolved. The CDR3 is 14 amino acids. V lost 8 bases and J lost 0, with 11 bases in between. The germline gives CDR1 SNHLY, CDR2 FYNNEI. In nucleotides, the CDR3 is TGTGCCAGCGGCCCCGGGGTTAGCAATCAGCCCCAGCATTTT. Residues: CASGPGVSNQPQHF.

In regard to this clonotype: One end of the junction does not line up with germline, which may come from a read error. This rearrangement joins TRBV5-1 to TRBJ1-1; unclear D gene. The CDR3 runs to 13 residues. In germline, CDR1 is SGHRS, CDR2 YFSETQ. As DNA, the CDR3 is TGCGCCAGCAGTATAGACCCGAACACTGAGGCTTTCTTT. It is translated as CASSIDPNTEAFF.

J is TRBJ1-3 and V is TRBV6-1; D uncertain. Trimming pared 7 bases from V and 2 bases from J, leaving 6 bases between. The germline V gene encodes CDR1 MNHNS and CDR2 SASEGT. The CDR3 covers 12 residues. The CDR3 coding sequence is TGTGCCAGCACAGGCCCTGGAAACACCATATATTTT. Protein: CASTGPGNTIYF.

V and J are TRBV27 and TRBJ1-1; D perhaps matches TRBD1 (6 bases). Trimming shortened V by 6 bases and J by 4 bases, and 12 bases separated the two germline ends. This CDR3 has 13 amino acids. Germline loops: CDR1 MNHEY, CDR2 SMNVEV (reference sequence). Written as DNA, the CDR3 is TGTGCCAGCAGGACGGGGGGCATCACTGAAGCTTTCTTT. Translated, it gives CASRTGGITEAFF.

On this clonotype itself: A read error may explain this, as a much larger clone is one base away. The chain recombines TRBV10-2 with TRBJ1-1; D unresolved. CDR1 WSHSY and CDR2 SAAADI come from the germline V gene. This CDR3 has 13 residues. V dropped 8 bases and J dropped 1 base, with 11 bases sitting between them. CDR3: CASGDQANTEAFF. CDR3 nucleotides: TGCGCCAGCGGGGATCAGGCGAACACTGAAGCTTTCTTT.

This clonotype was seen more than once but under ten times. CDR3 protein: CASRTGPRETQYF. The CDR3 nucleotides are TGTGCCAGCAGAACCGGGCCCCGGGAGACCCAGTACTTC. The chain employs TRBV27 and TRBJ2-5; D ambiguous. The V gene's germline CDR1 is MNHEY and CDR2 SMNVEV (reference sequence). Trimming stripped 6 bases from V and 5 bases from J, with 13 bases between. The CDR3 runs 13 residues.

This sequence joins TRBV2 and TRBJ2-1; 9 nucleotides match TRBD2. CDR1 is SNHLY, CDR2 FYNNEI, per germline. The ends lost 5 bases at V and 5 bases at J; junction bases unmatched: 16. This CDR3 spans 18 amino acids. In DNA form, the CDR3 reads TGTGCCAGCAGTAAGTGGGGGCCAGCGGGAGGCTTGAACAATGAGCAGTTCTTC. It codes for CASSKWGPAGGLNNEQFF.

CDR3 coding DNA: TGCGCCAGCAGCTCCGGGACAGGGGGCTCCCCAGACTATGTTGGCTACACCTTC. Amino acid sequence: CASSSGTGGSPDYVGYTF. The chain is built from TRBV5-1 and TRBJ1-2; 12 bases line up with TRBD1. Germline loops: CDR1 SGHRS, CDR2 YFSETQ. With 3 bases clipped from V and 7 bases from J, the junction kept 16 bases outside the gene matches. The CDR3 contains 18 residues.

This clonotype has only a few counts. The chain employs TRBV7-2 and TRBJ1-3; 7 bases are shared with TRBD1. Germline V gene data show CDR1 as SGHTA and CDR2 as FQGNSA. The V segment lost 5 bases and the J segment 2 bases; nucleotides outside the gene matches: 3. There are 14 residues in the CDR3. The DNA of the CDR3 is TGTGCCAGCAGCCAGACAGGGACTGGAAACACCATATATTTT. Residues: CASSQTGTGNTIYF.

Here the CDR3 reads CASSESYNSPLHF. CDR3 nucleotides: TGTGCCAGCAGTGAATCCTATAATTCACCCCTCCACTTT. This chain links TRBV6-1 with TRBJ1-6; D call uncertain. Trimming removed 2 bases at V and 1 base at J, with 0 bases between. This CDR3 comprises 13 residues. Germline CDR1 reads MNHNS; CDR2 reads SASEGT.

V is TRBV4-2 and J is TRBJ1-6, with D possibly being TRBD1 (5 bases). In germline, CDR1 is LGHNA, CDR2 YNFKEQ. Trimming cost V 1 base and J 2 bases, with 21 bases left between them. This CDR3 is built from 20 residues. The CDR3 DNA follows: TGTGCCAGCAGCCAAGTGGCGGCAGGGAATCTTGGTGCCTATAATTCACCCCTCCACTTT. As protein: CASSQVAAGNLGAYNSPLHF.